The 19 T cell receptor beta chains below come from one sample, sequenced in a study of CXCR3-negative and CXCR3-positive naive CD8 T cells. Each TRB cDNA library was prepared by 5' RACE (with UMI labels). TCRdb reprocessed the 5' RACE reads; each CDR3 protein has one entry and no DNA is given. The sample's table shows 45,000 or so distinct CDR3 sequences. Sequenced input: naive CXCR3- CD8+ T cells from blood. Subset here: CD45RO-CCR7+CD27+CD95- naive CD8+ T cells lacking CXCR3 (TNR3-). These receptors came from a human donor in good health. Some clones in this sample may be carry-over from other donors' samples.

The J gene is TRBJ2-1, the V gene TRBV4-2; the TRBD2 assignment by TCRdb is unverifiable without DNA. The CDR3 loop spans 16 amino acids. Germline CDR1 reads LGHNA; CDR2 reads YNFKEQ. CDR3 residues: CASSQDSGGSYNEQFF.

This sequence joins TRBV29-1 and TRBJ2-7. The CDR3 has 11 amino acids. Germline CDR1 reads SQVTM; CDR2 reads ANQGSEA. The CDR3 region is CSVGTAYEQYF.

The CDR3 protein is CSARGRNSYEQYF. This sequence joins TRBV20-1 and TRBJ2-7. This CDR3 has 13 residues. Germline V gives CDR1 DFQATT, CDR2 SNEGSKA (reference sequence).

The chain employs TRBV4-3 and TRBJ2-3; TCRdb lists TRBD1, though no DNA is available to test this call. In germline, CDR1 is LGHNA, CDR2 YSLEER. The CDR3 covers 13 residues. The chain's CDR3 is CASSTGGTDTQYF.

The genes are TRBV7-3 and TRBJ2-3; TCRdb selects TRBD2, and the lack of DNA leaves this call unchecked. The CDR3 sequence is 15 residues long. Germline CDR1 is SGHTA and CDR2 is FQGTGA. The CDR3: CASSPPGEGVDTQYF.

The chain couples TRBV29-1 to TRBJ2-7. CDR1 is SQVTM, CDR2 ANQGSEA, per germline. The CDR3 is 13 residues long. CDR3 amino acids: CSVVGIASYGQYF.

V is TRBV14 and J is TRBJ1-6; TCRdb reports TRBD1, a call that lacks DNA to check it against. Per germline, CDR1 SGHDN and CDR2 FVKESK. The CDR3 loop spans 14 amino acids. The CDR3 sequence: CASSQLTGYSPLHF. Complete variable domain (other parts from reference TRBV14 and TRBJ1-6): EAGVTQFPSHSVIEKGQTVTLRCDPISGHDNLYWYRRVMGKEIKFLLHFVKESKQDESGMPNNRFLAERTGGTYSTLKVQPAELEDSGVYFCASSQLTGYSPLHFGNGTRLTVT.

The chain joins TRBV4-3 to TRBJ2-7; the D call of TRBD1 rests on TCRdb alone, since no DNA is present to check it. This CDR3 has 16 residues. Per germline, CDR1 LGHNA and CDR2 YSLEER. CDR3 protein: CASSQDNGGAIYEQYF.

This chain connects TRBV5-1 to TRBJ2-7; checking the TCRdb D call of TRBD2 is not possible without DNA. CDR1 and CDR2 (germline): SGHRS, YFSETQ. The CDR3 totals 14 residues. This CDR3 is CASSLSSGGYEQYF.

This sequence joins TRBV7-6 and TRBJ2-3. CDR3 length: 15 residues. Germline loops: CDR1 SGHVS, CDR2 FNYEAQ. CDR3 protein: CASSLAFGEADTQYF.

This chain connects TRBV29-1 to TRBJ2-7. Germline V gives CDR1 SQVTM, CDR2 ANQGSEA. CDR3 size: 13 residues. This CDR3 is CSVEEGRTYEQYF.

The chain's CDR3 is CASSSRPSAGELFF. The V call is TRBV12-3 or TRBV12-4, the J call TRBJ2-2; TCRdb's D call of TRBD2 is untestable without DNA. This CDR3 spans 14 amino acids.

The rearrangement joins TRBV9 to TRBJ2-3; TCRdb outputs TRBD2, but without DNA this stays unchecked. The germline gives CDR1 SGDLS, CDR2 YYNGEE. The CDR3 length is 17 residues. The CDR3 is CASSPWTIRGGTDTQYF.

V usage is TRBV29-1 and J usage is TRBJ2-1; TCRdb gives TRBD2 as the D gene, but with no DNA this cannot be confirmed. This CDR3 contains 15 residues. In germline, CDR1 is SQVTM, CDR2 ANQGSEA. CDR3 region: CSVHRGAGLYNEQFF.

The chain carries TRBV4-3 and TRBJ2-7; absent DNA, TCRdb's TRBD1 call cannot be checked. Germline CDR1 LGHNA, CDR2 YSLEER. The CDR3 runs to 17 residues. CDR3 loop: CASSQGNRGELGYEQYF.

The chain is built from TRBV29-1 and TRBJ1-1. CDR3 length: 12 residues. The V gene's germline CDR1 is SQVTM and CDR2 ANQGSEA. The CDR3 sequence: CSVEQPYTEAFF.

J is TRBJ2-1 and V is TRBV7-9; TCRdb's D call of TRBD1 is untestable without DNA. The CDR3 has 13 residues. Germline CDR1 reads SEHNR; CDR2 reads FQNEAQ (reference sequence). CDR3: CASIPPGGYEQFF.

The genes are TRBV20-1 and TRBJ2-2; TCRdb proposes TRBD1, but this gene call is untestable without DNA. The length of the CDR3 is 16 residues. The germline V gene encodes CDR1 DFQATT and CDR2 SNEGSKA (reference sequence). Here the CDR3 reads CSARDGRGRNTGELFF.

The chain employs TRBV24-1 and TRBJ2-5; TCRdb picks TRBD1, but there is no DNA to check that call. The CDR3 is 16 amino acids. Looked up from germline, CDR1 is KGHDR and CDR2 is SFDVKD. The CDR3 loop reads CATSDPGQDHQETQYF.